These T cell receptor beta chains were read from a single sample in a study of cytomegalovirus exposure and HLA in healthy donors. The data were produced by immunoSEQ multiplex PCR, yet TCRdb's version contains in-frame clones alone and is incomplete. The repertoire holds over 250,000 clones, with about 90% as singletons. The sample was PBMCs. These receptors were taken from a woman aged 30 to 39 in good health and CMV-seropositive. CDR3s include the opening cysteine and the closing phenylalanine or tryptophan. D genes are given only for firm matches. The size field is filled for only some rows; it gives once, few, many or a size class.

CDR3nt,CDR3aa,j_gene,v_gene,abundance,d_gene
TGTGCCAGCAGATCAGGAGAGTATAGCAATCAGCCCCAGCATTTT,CASRSGEYSNQPQHF,TRBJ1-5,TRBV5-8,-,-
TGTGCCGCTTTATCCGGGACAGGGGGTAGGAGCTACGAGCAGTACTTC,CAALSGTGGRSYEQYF,TRBJ2-7,TRBV2,-,TRBD1
TGTGCCAGCAGCCCCCGAGGGACAGCTAAAGAGACCCAGTACTTC,CASSPRGTAKETQYF,TRBJ2-5,TRBV7-6,-,TRBD1
TGTGCCAGCAGTTACGAAGGTTACTCTGGAAACACCATATATTTT,CASSYEGYSGNTIYF,TRBJ1-3,TRBV28,few,-
TGTGCCAGCAGGGGACAGGGTCTGCGACAGCCCCAGCATTTT,CASRGQGLRQPQHF,TRBJ1-5,TRBV6-5,-,TRBD1
TGTGCCAGCAGCTTAAGGCCCATAACCGGGGAGCTGTTTTTT,CASSLRPITGELFF,TRBJ2-2,TRBV11-3,-,-
TGTGCCAGCTCACCACCGACAGGGGTCTACTACGAGCAGTACTTC,CASSPPTGVYYEQYF,TRBJ2-7,TRBV18,-,TRBD1
TGTGCCAGCAGTTTAAGGGGACGGTCAGGGTTTGGGGCCAACGTCCTGACTTTC,CASSLRGRSGFGANVLTF,TRBJ2-6,TRBV28,-,-
TGCGCCAGCAGCCAAGATACAGGGGGAGAGGGTAACTATGGCTACACCTTC,CASSQDTGGEGNYGYTF,TRBJ1-2,TRBV4-1,-,TRBD1
TGCGCCAGCAGCCAAGAAAACTCCTACGAGCAGTACTTC,CASSQENSYEQYF,TRBJ2-7,TRBV4-1,-,-
TGCGCCAGCAGCACGGGACAGGCGGATACGCAGTATTTT,CASSTGQADTQYF,TRBJ2-3,TRBV4-1,-,TRBD1
TGTGCCAGCAGCCGAACTCTAGCGGGGGGGAAAGAGACCCAGTACTTC,CASSRTLAGGKETQYF,TRBJ2-5,TRBV7-2,-,TRBD2
TGTGCCAGCAGACTCCCAGGGGGAGGCAATCAGCCCCAGCATTTT,CASRLPGGGNQPQHF,TRBJ1-5,TRBV28,-,TRBD1
TGTGCCAGCAGCTTAGACCAGCACGGCTACACCTTC,CASSLDQHGYTF,TRBJ1-2,TRBV13,-,-
TGTGCCAGCATCGGAAGGGGAAATTCACCCCTCCACTTT,CASIGRGNSPLHF,TRBJ1-6,TRBV2,few,-
TGTGCCAGCAGCTTCGGGGACAGGAATGAAAAACTGTTTTTT,CASSFGDRNEKLFF,TRBJ1-4,TRBV7-2,-,TRBD1
TGTGCCAGCAGCTTGACCTTCGCAGGGCCTGGGGCCAACGTCCTGACTTTC,CASSLTFAGPGANVLTF,TRBJ2-6,TRBV5-4,few,-
TGTGCCAGCAGCTTTCCCCGGGAGAATTACGAGCAGTACTTC,CASSFPRENYEQYF,TRBJ2-7,TRBV7-8,-,-
TGTGCCAGCAGCTCCGACAGGGGGCGAATTGGGACTGAAGCTTTCTTT,CASSSDRGRIGTEAFF,TRBJ1-1,TRBV7-2,-,TRBD1
TGTGCCAGCAGCTTAGATCAGGGGGCATTCAATTCACCCCTCCACTTT,CASSLDQGAFNSPLHF,TRBJ1-6,TRBV7-2,-,TRBD1
TGTGCCAGCAGCTTAACAGTCCCCACCGGGGAGCTGTTTTTT,CASSLTVPTGELFF,TRBJ2-2,TRBV7-3,-,-
TGTGCCAGCAGCTTATCGGGAGCTGGAAACACCATATATTTT,CASSLSGAGNTIYF,TRBJ1-3,TRBV11-2,-,-
TGTGCCATCAGTGCCGGGACACCAAGCTCCTACGAGCAGTACTTC,CAISAGTPSSYEQYF,TRBJ2-7,TRBV10-3,-,-
TGTGCCAGCAGCGCACGAACCGGGACAGGGTCCTACGAGCAGTACTTC,CASSARTGTGSYEQYF,TRBJ2-7,TRBV7-2,-,TRBD1
TGTGCCAGCAGCTTACGGACTAGCGGGGCCTACGAGCAGTACTTC,CASSLRTSGAYEQYF,TRBJ2-7,TRBV7-2,-,TRBD2
TGTGCCAGCAGCTTGGACATTTTATACGAGCAGTACTTC,CASSLDILYEQYF,TRBJ2-7,TRBV11-2,-,-
TGTGCCAGCAGGTCCGGAGGACAGAATTATGGCTACACCTTC,CASRSGGQNYGYTF,TRBJ1-2,TRBV28,-,-
TGTGCCAGTAGTATTGGAAGTGGGCGGACCTACGAGCAGTACTTC,CASSIGSGRTYEQYF,TRBJ2-7,TRBV19,-,-
TGCGCCAGCAGCCAAGATGGCAGTGGGGACTATGGCTACACCTTC,CASSQDGSGDYGYTF,TRBJ1-2,TRBV4-1,-,-
TGTGCCAGCAGCTTTAGACAGGGCCTAGCTTATGGCTACACCTTC,CASSFRQGLAYGYTF,TRBJ1-2,TRBV5-4,-,TRBD1
TGTGCCAGCAGTGCTCTGCGGGGGGGCGCTGATACGCAGTATTTT,CASSALRGGADTQYF,TRBJ2-3,TRBV2,few,TRBD2
TGTGCCTGGAGAGCCCCCCCCTACAGGGGCGTAAATGAAAAACTGTTTTTT,CAWRAPPYRGVNEKLFF,TRBJ1-4,TRBV30,-,TRBD1
TGTGCCAGCAGCCCCGCGGTAATGAACACTGAAGCTTTCTTT,CASSPAVMNTEAFF,TRBJ1-1,TRBV28,-,-
TGCGCCAGCAGCGTTGAGGCCGGGCTAGGACGGGTCCTCTACGAGCAGTACTTC,CASSVEAGLGRVLYEQYF,TRBJ2-7,TRBV5-1,once,-
TGTGCCTGGAGAATCGGTGCTGGCGCCTACGAGCAGTACTTC,CAWRIGAGAYEQYF,TRBJ2-7,TRBV30,-,-
TGTGCCAGCAGCTTATACACTAGCGGGAAGTTCTCCTACGAGCAGTACTTC,CASSLYTSGKFSYEQYF,TRBJ2-7,TRBV7-2,-,TRBD2
TGCGCCAGCAGCTCAATAGGGGACAGAGAAGCTTTCTTT,CASSSIGDREAFF,TRBJ1-1,TRBV5-1,once,TRBD1
TGCGCCAGCAGCCAAGACCGGGGTAGCGGGATCTACGAGCAGTACTTC,CASSQDRGSGIYEQYF,TRBJ2-7,TRBV4-3,-,TRBD2
TGTGCCAGCCTTAGGGACGGGGTGAACACCGGGGAGCTGTTTTTT,CASLRDGVNTGELFF,TRBJ2-2,TRBV5-8,-,-
TGCAGCGTTGAGCGGGGATCGTACACTGAAGCTTTCTTT,CSVERGSYTEAFF,TRBJ1-1,TRBV29-1,once,-
TGCGCCAGCAGCGTGACAGGGTATGAAAAACTGTTTTTT,CASSVTGYEKLFF,TRBJ1-4,TRBV5-1,-,TRBD1
TGTGCCAGCAGTTACTCGACCGGGGTCCAGCCCCAGCATTTT,CASSYSTGVQPQHF,TRBJ1-5,TRBV6-6,-,-
TGTGCCAGCAGGACAGCCAACACCGGGGAGCTGTTTTTT,CASRTANTGELFF,TRBJ2-2,TRBV27,-,-
TGTGCCAGCAGTTTAGGGGACACCCACAATGAGCAGTTCTTC,CASSLGDTHNEQFF,TRBJ2-1,TRBV28,-,-
TGTGCCAGCAGTGAAGAATTGGAGTGGGAGACCCAGTACTTC,CASSEELEWETQYF,TRBJ2-5,TRBV2,-,-
TGTGCCTGGAGTGCGGACAGGGGAAATGAGCAGTTCTTC,CAWSADRGNEQFF,TRBJ2-1,TRBV30,-,TRBD1